The clone carrying this TCR beta chain turned up a few times. Its target is unknown. This entry is derived from a study of blood T cell dynamics during melanoma immunotherapy. Overall study context: Standard first-line treatment here was pembrolizumab or nivolumab plus ipilimumab in metastatic melanoma. Broader study findings: Cell-free DNA CDR3 sequences most resembled the immune-effector CD8+ subset, which was also most clonal.

The time point denotes: week 3, after first cycle of checkpoint inhibitor. Samples come from before therapy and from week 3 after the first blockade cycle. Patients with prior systemic cancer treatment, concomitant immunosuppressants, or other active malignancies were excluded. This table comes from immunoSEQ multiplex PCR, and its TCRdb copy is limited to in-frame clones, with some not included. The repertoire holds some 16,000 clones, with about 95% as singletons. With V trimmed by 3 bases and J by 1 base, 6 bases remained unmatched. The V gene's germline CDR1 is KGHSH and CDR2 LQKENI. The CDR3 loop spans 15 amino acids.

Sequencing was performed on effector memory CD8+ T cells from blood, taken from a patient treated with checkpoint blockade. This chain uses TRBV18 with TRBJ2-7, with 7 bases matching TRBD1. The TCR was taken from a human donor with melanoma. The CDR3 nucleotides read TGTGCCAGCTCACCCCGGGACAGCAGTTCCTACGAGCAGTACTTC. This encodes CASSPRDSSSYEQYF.